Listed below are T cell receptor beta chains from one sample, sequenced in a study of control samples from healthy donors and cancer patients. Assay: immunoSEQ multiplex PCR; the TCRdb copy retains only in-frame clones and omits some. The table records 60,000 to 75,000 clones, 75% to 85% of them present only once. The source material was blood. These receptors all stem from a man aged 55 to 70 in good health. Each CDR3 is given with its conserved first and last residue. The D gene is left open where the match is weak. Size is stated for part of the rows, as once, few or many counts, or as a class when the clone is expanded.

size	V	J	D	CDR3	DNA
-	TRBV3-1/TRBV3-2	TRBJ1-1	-	CASSEATQTFF	TGTGCCAGCAGCGAAGCCACTCAGACTTTCTTT
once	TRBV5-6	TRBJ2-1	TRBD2	CASSLVGGEGDEQFF	TGTGCCAGCAGCTTGGTCGGAGGGGAGGGCGATGAGCAGTTCTTC
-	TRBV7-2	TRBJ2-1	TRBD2	CASSPPGTSTYNEQFF	TGTGCCAGCAGCCCCCCCGGGACTAGCACTTACAATGAGCAGTTCTTC
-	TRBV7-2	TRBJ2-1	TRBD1	CASSLRDRETYNEQFF	TGTGCCAGCAGCTTAAGGGACAGGGAAACCTACAATGAGCAGTTCTTC
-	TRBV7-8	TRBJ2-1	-	CASSLLARMSSYNEQFF	TGTGCCAGCAGCTTATTGGCTAGGATGAGCTCCTACAATGAGCAGTTCTTC
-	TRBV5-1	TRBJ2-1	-	CASSLDPIYNEQFF	TGCGCCAGCAGCTTGGACCCAATCTACAATGAGCAGTTCTTC
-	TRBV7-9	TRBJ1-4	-	CASSLATTNEKLFF	TGTGCCAGCAGCTTAGCAACAACTAATGAAAAACTGTTTTTT
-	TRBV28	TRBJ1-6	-	CANPGGPYNSPLHF	TGTGCCAACCCGGGAGGGCCCTATAATTCACCCCTCCACTTT
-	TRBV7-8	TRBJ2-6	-	CASSLFSGSGANVLTF	TGTGCCAGCAGCTTATTTTCGGGGTCTGGGGCCAACGTCCTGACTTTC
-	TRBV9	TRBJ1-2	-	CASSSPGTARIGYTF	TGTGCCAGCAGCTCCCCCGGGACGGCAAGGATCGGCTACACCTTC
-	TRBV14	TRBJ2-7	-	CASSHSWRAYEQYF	TGTGCCAGCAGCCACTCTTGGCGGGCCTACGAGCAGTACTTC
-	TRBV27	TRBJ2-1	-	CASSSVSGVYNEQFF	TGTGCCAGCAGTTCCGTGTCGGGAGTTTACAATGAGCAGTTCTTC
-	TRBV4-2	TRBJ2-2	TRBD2	CASSQDRVSGRGPKGGELFF	TGTGCCAGCAGCCAAGATAGGGTTAGCGGGAGGGGCCCGAAGGGCGGGGAGCTGTTTTTT
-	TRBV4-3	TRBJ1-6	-	CASSQGWGSPLHF	TGCGCCAGCAGCCAGGGTTGGGGGTCACCCCTCCACTTT
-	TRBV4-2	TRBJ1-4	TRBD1	CASRGTGSEKLFF	TGTGCCAGCAGGGGGACAGGGAGTGAAAAACTGTTTTTT
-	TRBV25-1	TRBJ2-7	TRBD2	CASSDISGSEQYF	TGTGCCAGCAGTGACATTAGCGGGAGCGAGCAGTACTTC
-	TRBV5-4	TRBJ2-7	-	CASSSHSYEQYF	TGTGCCAGCAGCTCGCACTCCTACGAGCAGTACTTC
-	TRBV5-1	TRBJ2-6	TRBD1	CASSSGQGASNVLTF	TGCGCCAGCAGCTCCGGACAGGGGGCTTCCAACGTCCTGACTTTC
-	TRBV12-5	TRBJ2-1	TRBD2	CASGIAGGRNEQFF	TGCGCTAGTGGAATAGCGGGAGGGCGTAATGAGCAGTTCTTC
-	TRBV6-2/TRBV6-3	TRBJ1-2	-	CASSYNYGYTF	TGTGCCAGCAGTTATAACTATGGCTACACCTTC
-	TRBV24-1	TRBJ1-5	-	CATSDPAQGSNQPQHF	TGTGCCACCAGTGATCCTGCACAGGGTAGCAATCAGCCCCAGCATTTT
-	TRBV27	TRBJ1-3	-	CASSLSRGAGNTIYF	TGTGCCAGCAGTTTATCGAGGGGGGCTGGAAACACCATATATTTT
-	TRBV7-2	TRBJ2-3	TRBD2	CASQSGTSVDVYTDTQYF	TGTGCCAGCCAATCCGGGACTAGCGTTGATGTTTACACAGATACGCAGTATTTT
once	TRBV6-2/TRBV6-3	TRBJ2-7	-	CASSYMTDWERGSEQYF	TGTGCCAGCAGTTACATGACAGATTGGGAGCGAGGGTCCGAGCAGTACTTC
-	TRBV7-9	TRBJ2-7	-	CASSLSAYEQYF	TGTGCCAGCAGCTTATCGGCCTACGAGCAGTACTTC
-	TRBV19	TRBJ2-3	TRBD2	CASSLGLPADTQYF	TGTGCCAGTAGCCTGGGACTACCCGCAGATACGCAGTATTTT
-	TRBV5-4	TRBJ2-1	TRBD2	CASSGGLAHNEQFF	TGTGCCAGCAGCGGGGGACTAGCACACAATGAGCAGTTCTTC